Following are 7 T cell receptor beta chains from one sample sequenced in a study of CD8+CD57+ T cells in acquired aplastic anemia. For CDR3 and TCR beta VDJ profiling, genomic DNA was the template used. TCRdb recomputed calls from the reads with MiXCR, one row per CDR3 protein. The repertoire holds fewer than 200,000 distinct CDR3 sequences, with approximately 48% as singletons. Patients selected for sequencing had displayed CD8+CD57+ cell expansion by flow cytometry. Sequencing input: sorted CD4+, CD8+, or CD8+CD57+ T cells (not recorded which) from PBMCs. These receptors were obtained from a human donor with aplastic anemia.

The chain carries TRBV15 and TRBJ1-2; D remains ambiguous. V lost 3 bases to trimming and J lost 7 bases, with 12 bases between them. Germline CDR1 is LNHNV and CDR2 is YYDKDF (reference sequence). There are 13 residues in the CDR3. The CDR3, as DNA: TGTGCCACCAGCAGCGGGGATCGTGCTGGCTACACCTTC. Its protein is CATSSGDRAGYTF.

The chain has TRBV7-6 and TRBJ2-1; no clear D. The CDR3 totals 14 residues. Germline V lookup: CDR1 SGHVS, CDR2 FNYEAQ. With 0 bases removed from V and 6 bases from J, the gap between germline ends came to 9 bases. CDR3 region: CASSLAQAGNEQFF. For the CDR3, the DNA is TGTGCCAGCAGCTTAGCGCAGGCCGGCAATGAGCAGTTCTTC.

The chain is built from TRBV6-4 and TRBJ1-1; D may be TRBD1 (5 bases). The CDR3 runs 13 residues. Trimming removed 6 bases from V and 3 bases from J, with 11 bases in between. Germline CDR1 MRHNA, CDR2 SNTAGT. Here the CDR3 reads CASSRREDTEAFF. CDR3 sequence (DNA): TGTGCCAGCAGCCGCAGGGAGGACACTGAAGCTTTCTTT.

This clonotype has a handful of counts. This chain joins TRBV2 and TRBJ1-5, with 7 positions matching TRBD1. The germline gives CDR1 SNHLY, CDR2 FYNNEI. With V trimmed by 5 bases and J by 6 bases, 13 bases remained unmatched. CDR3 size: 16 residues. This CDR3 is CASSKQGTDRSQPQHF. The CDR3 nucleotides read TGTGCCAGCAGTAAACAAGGGACAGACCGAAGTCAGCCCCAGCATTTT.

In the case of this clonotype: Since a much larger clone is just one base distant, this may be a read error. The chain has TRBV10-3 and TRBJ1-1; 7 nucleotides agree with TRBD1. Germline CDR1 and CDR2: ENHRY and SYGVKD. This CDR3 has 13 residues. DNA of the CDR3: TGTGCCAGCAGTTACCCAGGGGGAACTGAAGCTTCCTTT. Its protein product is CASSYPGGTEASF.

This clonotype was counted a few times. This chain uses TRBV15 with TRBJ1-1; no clear D. Germline CDR1 reads LNHNV; CDR2 reads YYDKDF (reference sequence). The CDR3 is 13 residues long. Trimming removed 5 bases from V and 2 bases from J, with 9 bases in between. The CDR3 protein is CATSAHSNTEAFF. The CDR3 DNA reads TGTGCCACCAGCGCGCATTCTAACACTGAAGCTTTCTTT.

Worth noting for this clonotype: The final CDR3 position lacks the conserved phenylalanine or tryptophan, pointing to a likely read error. The rearrangement joins TRBV2 to TRBJ2-2; no firm D call. The CDR3 totals 13 residues. Germline V gene data show CDR1 as SNHLY and CDR2 as FYNNEI. The CDR3 here is CASRGWNAGELFL. The CDR3 bases are TGTGCCAGCAGAGGGTGGAACGCCGGGGAGCTGTTTTTG.